This T cell receptor (beta chain) was sequenced for a study of T cell repertoires in cytomegalovirus infection. Study-level information: Evidence of both CMV infection and a matching HLA type came from public TCR beta signatures.

Using its own MiXCR run on the reads, TCRdb lists one record per CDR3 protein. This sample carries roughly 310,000 distinct CDR3 sequences, about a sixth of them seen once, and the ten largest clones take around 11%. Study findings and constraints: The response measured ex vivo was dominated by TCR beta clonotypes (HLA-C-restricted and CMV-specific). Identification of carriers of CMV plus the relevant HLA was achieved through cumulative public TCR beta family frequency.

This clonotype has ten or more counts. What it recognizes is unknown. The V gene end was trimmed by 2 bases and the J gene end by 2 bases; junction bases not matched to a gene: 8. CDR1 and CDR2 (germline): MGHDK, SYGVNS. The CDR3 is 16 residues long. The material sequenced was PBMCs. The receptor was derived from a human donor in good health (CMV status not recorded). Some clones in this sample may be carry-over from other donors' samples. This sequence joins TRBV25-1 and TRBJ2-5; 7 nucleotides line up with TRBD2. CDR3 loop: CASSEPPGRGQETQYF. CDR3 nucleotides: TGTGCCAGCAGTGAACCCCCTGGGCGGGGGCAAGAGACCCAGTACTTC. The variable domain in full, with the rest retrieved from reference TRBV25-1 and TRBJ2-5, is EADIYQTPRYLVIGTGKKITLECSQTMGHDKMYWYQQDPGMELHLIHYSYGVNSTEKGDLSSESTVSRIRTEHFPLTLESARPSHTSQYLCASSEPPGRGQETQYFGPGTRLLVL.